This record covers a single TCR beta chain. Its antigen is not identified. The protocol was immunoSEQ multiplex PCR, while the TCRdb copy is restricted to in-frame clones and leaves out a portion. This sample has around 2.1 million clones, with approximately 94% found just once. The CDR3 is 11 amino acids. The V gene end was trimmed by 8 bases and the J gene end by 4 bases; junction bases not matched to a gene: 0. Germline lookup yields CDR1 LGHNT and CDR2 FRNRAP. The sample is drawn from a study of shared clonotypes between healthy human individuals. Whole-study results and caveats: Donor scarcity curtailed the genetic and exposure-history diversity represented herein.

Specimen: naive CD4+ T cells sorted from blood. Subset described: CD45RA+ positively selected. The sequence derives from a man younger than 30 in good health. This chain joins TRBV12-5 and TRBJ1-1; 8 bases fit TRBD1. The CDR3 DNA is TGTGCTAGTACAGGGGGCACTGAAGCTTTCTTT. Translating it yields CASTGGTEAFF.